A selection of T cell receptor beta chains follows, all from one sample in a study of response to subunit inactivated influenza vaccine. One entry per CDR3 protein results from TCRdb running MiXCR on the RT-PCR reads. The sample carries fewer than 700,000 distinct CDR3 sequences, about an eighth recorded once. The sequences come from PBMCs from blood, collected 45 days after vaccination. These receptors were taken from a man over 45 who received an inactivated influenza vaccine. The CDR3 runs from the conserved cysteine through the conserved F or W.

v_call: TRBV20-1
cdr3_aa: CSAFLDRGSPLHF

v_call: TRBV24-1
cdr3_aa: CATSDHRGPNQPQHF

v_call: TRBV6-5
cdr3_aa: CASSSGQGANEKLFF

v_call: TRBV7-2
cdr3_aa: CASSGQVTGADTQYF

v_call: TRBV20-1
cdr3_aa: CRGREENTDTQYF

v_call: TRBV6-5
cdr3_aa: CASSSGFGNQPQHF

v_call: TRBV18
cdr3_aa: CASSPTSGEGYEQYF

v_call: TRBV20-1
cdr3_aa: CSASRASGGTQYF

v_call: TRBV27
cdr3_aa: CASSPWLGSTEAFF

v_call: TRBV29-1
cdr3_aa: CSVGSQETQYF

v_call: TRBV15
cdr3_aa: CATSRPFRGQGISNEQFF

v_call: TRBV4-3
cdr3_aa: CASSQDQRLAGYTDTQYF

v_call: TRBV5-1
cdr3_aa: CASSLAIGAAHEQYF

v_call: TRBV5-5
cdr3_aa: CASSLTGNNEKLFF

v_call: TRBV5-1
cdr3_aa: CASSLRQAPGGEQYF

v_call: TRBV3-1
cdr3_aa: CASTTTPQGNEQFF

v_call: TRBV5-5
cdr3_aa: CASSVTGTGLQPQHF

v_call: TRBV12-3/TRBV12-4
cdr3_aa: CASSFAAGSFYGYTF

v_call: TRBV12-3/TRBV12-4
cdr3_aa: CATREGTNEKLFF

v_call: TRBV11-1
cdr3_aa: CASTRTPERRARDGELFF

v_call: TRBV27
cdr3_aa: CASSHPTDTQYF

v_call: TRBV10-3
cdr3_aa: CATTLAGGRDPPTTGTQYF

v_call: TRBV12-3/TRBV12-4
cdr3_aa: CASSLVSRYEQFF

v_call: TRBV11-2
cdr3_aa: CASSLDGSGGADTQYF

v_call: TRBV11-2
cdr3_aa: CASSLNKRGGGDTQYF